The T cell receptor beta chain under discussion was sequenced for a study of blood T cell repertoires in COVID-19. Study information: Samples of COVID-19 (acute and convalescent) were obtained from the United States, Italy and Spain.

Assay used: immunoSEQ multiplex PCR; TCRdb lists only in-frame clones, some missing. The sample includes 150,000 to 200,000 clones, roughly 88% of them seen just once. Germline trimming cut 7 bases from V and 3 bases from J; bases unmatched to any gene: 9. Germline CDR1 SGHAT, CDR2 FQNNGV. CDR3 length equals 16 residues. Clinical histories supplied by participants themselves formed the basis of cohort assignment. The sequencing input was PBMCs or T cells enriched from blood (not recorded which). V is TRBV11-2 and J is TRBJ2-2, with 9 bases matching TRBD1. This clonotype was sampled from a woman aged 18-30 years who had recovered from COVID-19. The CDR3 loop reads CASKWTGVVDTGELFF. The CDR3 DNA sequence: TGTGCCAGCAAGTGGACAGGGGTAGTAGACACCGGGGAGCTGTTTTTT.